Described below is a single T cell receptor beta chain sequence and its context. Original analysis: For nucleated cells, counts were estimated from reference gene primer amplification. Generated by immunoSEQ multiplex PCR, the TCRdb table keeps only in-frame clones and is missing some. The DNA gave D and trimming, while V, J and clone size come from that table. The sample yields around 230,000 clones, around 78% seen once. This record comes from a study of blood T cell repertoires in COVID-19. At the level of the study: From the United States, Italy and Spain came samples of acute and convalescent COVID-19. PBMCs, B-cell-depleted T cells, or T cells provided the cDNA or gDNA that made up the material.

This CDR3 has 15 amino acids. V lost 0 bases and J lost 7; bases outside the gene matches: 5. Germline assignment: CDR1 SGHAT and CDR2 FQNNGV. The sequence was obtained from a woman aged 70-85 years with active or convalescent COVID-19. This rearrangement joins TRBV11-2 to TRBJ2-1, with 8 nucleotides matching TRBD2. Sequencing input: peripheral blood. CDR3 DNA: TGTGCCAGCAGCTTAGAGGGACTAGTCGTAAATGAGCAGTTCTTC. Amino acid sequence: CASSLEGLVVNEQFF.